This T cell receptor (beta chain) came from a study of T cells after yellow fever vaccination. About the research overall: Low-cell-number fractions were prepared with SMART-Seq v4 Ultra Low Input.

The study made its TCR cDNA through 5'RACE template switching. That step introduced a universal primer site along with UMIs. TCRdb analysed the 5' RACE reads with MiXCR anew, one entry per CDR3 protein. The sample has roughly 170,000 distinct CDR3 sequences, roughly 6.4% seen once. With respect to this clonotype: The antigen is not known.

Overall study results and limits: Although the secondary response was weaker, it peaked faster, at day 5 versus 15. The study re-detected most primary-vaccination clones after the booster (about 95% CD4, almost 90% CD8).

This clonotype originated in a man aged 18 to 29 who received the YFV17D yellow fever vaccine. The source was CD4+ T cells sorted from PBMCs, collected on the day of the first yellow fever vaccination.

The CDR3 region has the DNA TGTGCCTGGAGCCCCCAACACCAACAGCCCCAGCATTTT. Translating it yields CAWSPQHQQPQHF. The chain has TRBV30 and TRBJ1-5; D remains ambiguous. The CDR3 is made up of 13 amino acids. Trimming took 3 bases from V and 7 from J, leaving 13 bases between them. Germline lookup yields CDR1 GTSNPN and CDR2 SVGIG (reference sequence). The full variable domain, completed using reference TRBV30 and TRBJ1-5, is SQTIHQWPATLVQPVGSPLSLECTVEGTSNPNLYWYRQAAGRGLQLLFYSVGIGQISSEVPQNLSASRPQDRQFILSSKKLLLSDSGFYLCAWSPQHQQPQHFGDGTRLSIL.